A single sample is the source of the 25 T cell receptor beta chains below, sequenced in a study of shared clonotypes between healthy human individuals. Here immunoSEQ multiplex PCR was the method, and the copy in TCRdb shows in-frame clones only, minus some. The sample has under 120,000 clones; 65% to 75% are singletons. Sequencing used memory CD8+ T cells sorted from blood. Subset: CD45RO+ cells pooled with CCR7-negative TemRA cells. These receptors were collected from a woman aged 25 to 39 in good health.

The chain carries TRBV30 and TRBJ2-5; 13 bases are a match to TRBD2. The J call may be faulty, since TRBJ2-7 better matches the DNA end. Germline lookup yields CDR1 GTSNPN and CDR2 SVGIG (reference sequence). The CDR3 runs to 18 residues. CDR3 in amino acids: CAWSPLEGTSGIPYEQYF. CDR3 bases: TGTGCCTGGAGTCCCCTCGAAGGGACTAGCGGGATCCCCTACGAGCAGTACTTC.

V is TRBV15 and J is TRBJ2-3, with D perhaps TRBD2 (6 bases). There are 15 residues in the CDR3. Germline V CDR1 and CDR2: LNHNV, YYDKDF (reference sequence). The V gene lost 0 bases and the J gene lost 2 bases, with 9 bases spanning the gap. The CDR3 here is CATSRERGSTDTQYF. The CDR3 nucleotides read TGTGCCACCAGCAGAGAGCGGGGCTCCACAGATACGCAGTATTTT. The variable domain in full, completed from reference TRBV15 and TRBJ2-3, reads DAMVIQNPRYQVTQFGKPVTLSCSQTLNHNVMYWYQQKSSQAPKLLFHYYDKDFNNEADTPDNFQSRRPNTSFCFLDIRSPGLGDTAMYLCATSRERGSTDTQYFGPGTRLTVL.

The V and J genes are TRBV19 and TRBJ1-1; D not certain. CDR1 is LNHDA, CDR2 SQIVND, per germline (reference sequence). CDR3 size: 13 residues. V dropped 1 base and J dropped 6 bases, with 9 bases sitting between them. CDR3 sequence: CASSIVESAEAFF. CDR3 DNA sequence: TGTGCCAGTAGTATAGTGGAGTCAGCTGAAGCTTTCTTT. The full variable domain, in which reference TRBV19 and TRBJ1-1 provide the parts outside the CDR3, is DGGITQSPKYLFRKEGQNVTLSCEQNLNHDAMYWYRQDPGQGLRLIYYSQIVNDFQKGDIAEGYSVSREKKESFPLTVTSAQKNPTAFYLCASSIVESAEAFFGQGTRLTVV.

This clone occurred a few times. The chain links TRBV5-1 to TRBJ2-7, with TRBD2 matching over 12 bases. Germline CDR1 and CDR2: SGHRS and YFSETQ. There are 16 residues in the CDR3. V gave up 0 bases and J gave up 4 bases; unmatched junction bases: 5. This chain's CDR3 is CASSLGTSGTGYEQYF. In nucleotides, the CDR3 is TGCGCCAGCAGCTTGGGGACTAGCGGGACCGGTTACGAGCAGTACTTC.

The chain couples TRBV28 to TRBJ1-4; possible D gene TRBD1, 5 bases. Trimming shortened V by 2 bases and J by 6 bases, and 10 bases separated the two germline ends. The germline CDR1 and CDR2 sequences are MDHEN and SYDVKM. The CDR3 spans 14 residues. CDR3 region: CASSLGGRYEKLFF. The CDR3 DNA follows: TGTGCCAGCAGTTTAGGGGGGAGGTATGAAAAACTGTTTTTT. Supplemented by reference TRBV28 and TRBJ1-4, the full variable domain reads DVKVTQSSRYLVKRTGEKVFLECVQDMDHENMFWYRQDPGLGLRLIYFSYDVKMKEKGDIPEGYSVSREKKERFSLILESASTNQTSMYLCASSLGGRYEKLFFGSGTQLSVL.

The V gene is TRBV28, the J gene TRBJ2-1; tentatively, D is TRBD1 (6 bases). Germline CDR1 is MDHEN and CDR2 is SYDVKM. This CDR3 region has 12 residues. The V end lost 9 bases, the J end lost 6 bases, and 12 bases lay between the germline ends. As DNA, the CDR3 is TGTGCCAGTAGGACAGCACCCAATGAGCAGTTCTTC. Amino acid sequence: CASRTAPNEQFF. Drawing the rest from reference TRBV28 and TRBJ2-1, the complete variable domain is DVKVTQSSRYLVKRTGEKVFLECVQDMDHENMFWYRQDPGLGLRLIYFSYDVKMKEKGDIPEGYSVSREKKERFSLILESASTNQTSMYLCASRTAPNEQFFGPGTRLTVL.

This chain joins TRBV6-1 and TRBJ2-2, with 8 bases that match TRBD2. The CDR3 loop spans 13 amino acids. V lost 5 bases and J lost 4; bases outside the gene matches: 0. Germline lookup yields CDR1 MNHNS and CDR2 SASEGT. CDR3 loop: CASSSGSTGELFF. The CDR3 nucleotides read TGTGCCAGCAGTAGCGGGAGCACCGGGGAGCTGTTTTTT.

This clone was seen only once. The genes are TRBV29-1 and TRBJ2-1; D uncertain. Germline loops: CDR1 SQVTM, CDR2 ANQGSEA. The CDR3 is made up of 11 amino acids. V shed 6 bases and J shed 8 bases, with 11 bases lying between them. CDR3 sequence (DNA): TGCAGCGTGCGTGGCATCTATGAGCAGTTCTTC. It codes for CSVRGIYEQFF.

This sequence joins TRBV7-8 and TRBJ2-1, with a weak D call TRBD1 (6 bases). In germline, CDR1 is SGHVS, CDR2 FQNEAQ. The CDR3 contains 15 residues. V was trimmed by 5 bases and J by 6 bases, leaving 17 bases between them. CDR3 coding DNA: TGTGCCAGCAGCCCCCTGAGGGTCAGGGGCAATGAGCAGTTCTTC. Protein: CASSPLRVRGNEQFF.

The chain recombines TRBV14 with TRBJ1-1; no definite D call. This CDR3 spans 15 amino acids. Germline V CDR1 and CDR2: SGHDN, FVKESK. Trimming removed 4 bases from V and 1 base from J, with 13 bases in between. The CDR3 here is CASSPRAEGNTEAFF. CDR3 sequence (DNA): TGTGCCAGCAGCCCACGCGCAGAGGGGAACACTGAAGCTTTCTTT.

The chain employs TRBV6-4 and TRBJ1-5; 8 bases are a match to TRBD1. The CDR3 loop spans 15 amino acids. The germline gives CDR1 MRHNA, CDR2 SNTAGT. The V gene end was trimmed by 6 bases and the J gene end by 2 bases; junction bases not matched to a gene: 6. The CDR3 loop reads CASSPDRGGNQPQHF. The CDR3 DNA reads as TGTGCCAGCAGCCCAGACAGGGGAGGCAATCAGCCCCAGCATTTT.

The chain combines TRBV28 with TRBJ2-1, with 7 bases lining up with TRBD2. CDR3 size: 18 residues. The J segment lost 0 bases and the V segment lost 4 bases, leaving 12 bases of the junction unmatched. CDR1 is MDHEN and CDR2 is SYDVKM in the germline V gene. DNA of the CDR3: TGTGCCAGCAGTTCCCCACTGGAGACTAGCAGCTCCTACAATGAGCAGTTCTTC. This codes for CASSSPLETSSSYNEQFF.

The chain combines TRBV13 with TRBJ2-2; D possibly corresponds to TRBD1 (5 bases). Trimming shortened V by 0 bases and J by 1 base, and 21 bases separated the two germline ends. This CDR3 comprises 20 residues. From germline, CDR1 is PRHDT and CDR2 FYEKMQ (reference sequence). CDR3 sequence reads: CASSLGFRWSRQGNTGELFF. CDR3 sequence (DNA): TGTGCCAGCAGCTTAGGCTTCCGGTGGTCCCGGCAGGGGAACACCGGGGAGCTGTTTTTT.

J is TRBJ2-3 and V is TRBV28; possible D gene TRBD2, 5 bases. Looked up from germline, CDR1 is MDHEN and CDR2 is SYDVKM. Trimming stripped 5 bases from V and 0 bases from J, with 9 bases between. This CDR3 spans 14 amino acids. The CDR3 nucleotides are TGTGCCAGCAGTGAGAGGACTAGCACAGATACGCAGTATTTT. As protein: CASSERTSTDTQYF. Supplemented by reference TRBV28 and TRBJ2-3, the full variable domain reads DVKVTQSSRYLVKRTGEKVFLECVQDMDHENMFWYRQDPGLGLRLIYFSYDVKMKEKGDIPEGYSVSREKKERFSLILESASTNQTSMYLCASSERTSTDTQYFGPGTRLTVL.

Worth noting for this clone: In the same sample, other DNA sequences code for this CDR3. This sequence joins TRBV7-2 and TRBJ1-1; D remains ambiguous. The germline gives CDR1 SGHTA, CDR2 FQGNSA. The CDR3 sequence is 13 residues long. The V end lost 5 bases, the J end lost 0 bases, and 7 bases lay between the germline ends. CDR3 DNA: TGTGCCAGCAGCCCCTACTTGAACACTGAAGCTTTCTTT. It encodes CASSPYLNTEAFF.

This sequence joins TRBV7-7 and TRBJ2-1; D possibly corresponds to TRBD1 (5 bases). Per the germline V gene, CDR1 is SSHAT and CDR2 is FNYEAQ (reference sequence). Trimming removed 1 base at V and 4 bases at J, with 8 bases between. This CDR3 comprises 14 residues. CDR3 nucleotides: TGTGCCAGCAGCTTAGGATACAGGTACAATGAGCAGTTCTTC. Translated, it gives CASSLGYRYNEQFF.

This rearrangement joins TRBV6-5 to TRBJ2-5; 7 bases are a match to TRBD1. The V gene end was trimmed by 0 bases and the J gene end by 5 bases; junction bases not matched to a gene: 9. Looked up from germline, CDR1 is MNHEY and CDR2 is SVGAGI. The CDR3 extends over 16 amino acids. CDR3 sequence (DNA): TGTGCCAGCAGTTACTCCTCGTACAGGGGTTCGGAGACCCAGTACTTC. This gives the protein CASSYSSYRGSETQYF.

The genes are TRBV6-1 and TRBJ2-7; D is perhaps TRBD1 (6 bases). Trimming took off 2 bases at V and 5 bases at J, with 13 bases between the two ends. The CDR3 totals 14 residues. The V gene's germline CDR1 is MNHNS and CDR2 SASEGT. Here the CDR3 DNA reads TGTGCCAGCAGTGAATTGGGCAGGGGCAACGAGCAGTACTTC. It yields the protein CASSELGRGNEQYF.

This clone has at least ten counts. The chain recombines TRBV5-6 with TRBJ1-4; TRBD1 matches 12 bases. The CDR3 is made up of 16 amino acids. Germline CDR1 SGHDT, CDR2 YYEEEE. V lost 4 bases and J lost 5; bases outside the gene matches: 6. CDR3 coding DNA: TGTGCCAGCAGCACCGGGACAGGGGGCTTGAATGAAAAACTGTTTTTT. Protein sequence: CASSTGTGGLNEKLFF.

The gene calls are TRBV9 and TRBJ2-1; D is uncertain. Germline loops: CDR1 SGDLS, CDR2 YYNGEE. Trimming removed 0 bases at V and 4 bases at J, with 14 bases between. CDR3 size: 16 residues. The CDR3 loop is CASSVELWIAYNEQFF. Here the CDR3 DNA reads TGTGCCAGCAGCGTAGAATTATGGATTGCGTACAATGAGCAGTTCTTC. Supplemented by reference TRBV9 and TRBJ2-1, the full variable domain reads DSGVTQTPKHLITATGQRVTLRCSPRSGDLSVYWYQQSLDQGLQFLIQYYNGEERAKGNILERFSAQQFPDLHSELNLSSLELGDSALYFCASSVELWIAYNEQFFGPGTRLTVL.

The rearrangement uses TRBV29-1 and TRBJ2-7, with D unresolved. From germline, CDR1 is SQVTM and CDR2 ANQGSEA. This CDR3 region has 11 residues. The germline V and J ends were trimmed by 5 bases and 3 bases, with 8 bases remaining between them. The DNA for the CDR3 is TGCAGCGTTAGTTGGGACTACGAGCAGTACTTC. Its protein is CSVSWDYEQYF.

This chain connects TRBV21-1 to TRBJ2-7; the D segment call TRBD1 is taken from the table without a DNA check. TRBV21-1 is annotated as a pseudogene. This CDR3 is 13 amino acids long. CDR3 DNA sequence: TGTGCCAGCAGCACAGACAGACCCTACGAGCAGTACTTC. Translating gives CASSTDRPYEQYF.

The CDR3 sequence is CATSGRASSYNEQFF. The CDR3 DNA follows: TGTGCCACCAGCGGTCGAGCAAGCTCCTACAATGAGCAGTTCTTC. The chain uses TRBV15 and TRBJ2-1; D gene unclear. Looked up from germline, CDR1 is LNHNV and CDR2 is YYDKDF (reference sequence). The CDR3 is 15 residues long. Trimming pared 5 bases from V and 0 bases from J, leaving 11 bases between. The variable domain in full, with the rest retrieved from reference TRBV15 and TRBJ2-1, is DAMVIQNPRYQVTQFGKPVTLSCSQTLNHNVMYWYQQKSSQAPKLLFHYYDKDFNNEADTPDNFQSRRPNTSFCFLDIRSPGLGDTAMYLCATSGRASSYNEQFFGPGTRLTVL.

This clone was counted between two and nine times. V is TRBV4-1 and J is TRBJ2-7; a weak D match, TRBD2 (5 bases). Trimming removed 1 base at V and 7 bases at J, with 14 bases between. This CDR3 is built from 14 residues. Germline assignment: CDR1 MGHRA and CDR2 YSYEKL. Here the CDR3 reads CASSQVPRGWEQYF. In DNA, the CDR3 is TGCGCCAGCAGCCAAGTTCCCCGGGGATGGGAGCAGTACTTC.

The rearrangement joins TRBV5-6 to TRBJ2-4, with D unclear. The CDR3 covers 14 residues. V dropped 4 bases and J dropped 0 bases, with 8 bases sitting between them. Germline V gene data show CDR1 as SGHDT and CDR2 as YYEEEE. The CDR3 coding sequence is TGTGCCAGCAGCCTTTCGCTAGCCAAAAACATTCAGTACTTC. Amino acid sequence: CASSLSLAKNIQYF.